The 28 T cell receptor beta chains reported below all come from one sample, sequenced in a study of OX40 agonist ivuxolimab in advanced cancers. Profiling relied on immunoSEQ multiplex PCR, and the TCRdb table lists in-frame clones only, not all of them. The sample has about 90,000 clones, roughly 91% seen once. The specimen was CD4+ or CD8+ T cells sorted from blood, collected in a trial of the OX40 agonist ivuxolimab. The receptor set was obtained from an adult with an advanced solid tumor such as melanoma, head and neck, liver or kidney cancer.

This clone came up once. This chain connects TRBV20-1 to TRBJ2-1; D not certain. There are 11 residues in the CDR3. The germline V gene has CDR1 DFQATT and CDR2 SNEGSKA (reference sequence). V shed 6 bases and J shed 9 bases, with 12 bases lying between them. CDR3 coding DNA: TGCAGTGCGAGAAAAACGGTTGAGCAGTTCTTC. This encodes CSARKTVEQFF.

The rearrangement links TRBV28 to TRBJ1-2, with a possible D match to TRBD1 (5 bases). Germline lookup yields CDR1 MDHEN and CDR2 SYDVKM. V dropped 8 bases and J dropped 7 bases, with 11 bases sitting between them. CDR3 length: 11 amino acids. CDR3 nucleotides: TGTGCCAGCTCTACAGGTGGTGGCTACACCTTC. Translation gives CASSTGGGYTF.

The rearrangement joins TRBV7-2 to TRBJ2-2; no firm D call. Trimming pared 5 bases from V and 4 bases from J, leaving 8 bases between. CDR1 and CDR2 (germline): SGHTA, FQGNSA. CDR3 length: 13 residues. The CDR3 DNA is TGTGCCAGCAGCCATAGAGGCACCGGGGAGCTGTTTTTT. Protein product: CASSHRGTGELFF.

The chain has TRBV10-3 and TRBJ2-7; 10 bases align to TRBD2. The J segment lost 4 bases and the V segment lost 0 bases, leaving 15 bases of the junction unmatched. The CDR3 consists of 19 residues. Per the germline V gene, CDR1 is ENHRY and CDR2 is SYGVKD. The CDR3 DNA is TGTGCCATCAGTGAGTCGCTAGGGGTGGCTAGCGGGAGCAAGTACGAGCAGTACTTC. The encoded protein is CAISESLGVASGSKYEQYF.

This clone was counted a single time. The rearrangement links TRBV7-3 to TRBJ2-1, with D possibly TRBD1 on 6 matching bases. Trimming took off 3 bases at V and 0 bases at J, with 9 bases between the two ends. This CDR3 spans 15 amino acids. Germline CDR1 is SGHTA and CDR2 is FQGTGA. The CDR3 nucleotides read TGTGCCAGCAGCTTGGACAGTAGCTCCTACAATGAGCAGTTCTTC. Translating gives CASSLDSSSYNEQFF.

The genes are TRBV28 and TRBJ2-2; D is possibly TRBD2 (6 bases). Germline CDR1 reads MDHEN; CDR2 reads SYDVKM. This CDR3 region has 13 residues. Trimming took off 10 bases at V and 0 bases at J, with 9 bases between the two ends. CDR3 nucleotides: TGTGCCACCCGGGAGCCGAACACCGGGGAGCTGTTTTTT. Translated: CATREPNTGELFF.

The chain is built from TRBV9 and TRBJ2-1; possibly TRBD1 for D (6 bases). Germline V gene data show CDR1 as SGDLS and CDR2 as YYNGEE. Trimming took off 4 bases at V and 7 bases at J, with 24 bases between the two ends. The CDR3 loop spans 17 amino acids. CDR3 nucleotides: TGTGCCAGCAGCTCGAATGTAGGGGGAAATCTAGGGAATGAGCAGTTCTTC. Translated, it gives CASSSNVGGNLGNEQFF.

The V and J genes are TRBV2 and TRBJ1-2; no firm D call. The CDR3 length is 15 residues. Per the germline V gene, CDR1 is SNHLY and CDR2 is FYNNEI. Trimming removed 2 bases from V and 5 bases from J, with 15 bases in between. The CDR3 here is CASSERTANWYGYTF. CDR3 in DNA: TGTGCCAGCAGTGAAAGGACCGCTAACTGGTATGGCTACACCTTC. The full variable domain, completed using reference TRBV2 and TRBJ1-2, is EPEVTQTPSHQVTQMGQEVILRCVPISNHLYFYWYRQILGQKVEFLVSFYNNEISEKSEIFDDQFSVERPDGSNFTLKIRSTKLEDSAMYFCASSERTANWYGYTFGSGTRLTVV.

CDR3: CASSLAQGPSYEQYF. The CDR3 region has the DNA TGTGCCAGCTCACTAGCACAGGGACCCTCCTACGAGCAGTACTTC. The V gene is TRBV18, the J gene TRBJ2-7; D perhaps matches TRBD1 (6 bases). Germline CDR1 and CDR2: KGHSH and LQKENI. The CDR3 runs to 15 residues. Trimming shortened V by 4 bases and J by 0 bases, and 13 bases separated the two germline ends.

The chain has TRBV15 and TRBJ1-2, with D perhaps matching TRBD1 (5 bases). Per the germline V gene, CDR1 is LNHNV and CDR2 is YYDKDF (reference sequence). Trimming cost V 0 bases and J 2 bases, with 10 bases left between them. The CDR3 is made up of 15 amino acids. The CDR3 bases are TGTGCCACCAGCAGAGATATGAAGGGGAACTATGGCTACACCTTC. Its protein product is CATSRDMKGNYGYTF.

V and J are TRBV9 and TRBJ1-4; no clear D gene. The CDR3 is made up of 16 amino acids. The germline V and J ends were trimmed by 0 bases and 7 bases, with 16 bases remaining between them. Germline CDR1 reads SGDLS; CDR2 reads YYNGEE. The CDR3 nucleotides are TGTGCCAGCAGCGTAGGCGACCGTACCGAGGGTGAAAAACTGTTTTTT. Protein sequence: CASSVGDRTEGEKLFF.

This CDR3 is CAEEGGASAGELFF. CDR3 in DNA: TGTGCAGAAGAAGGGGGCGCCTCAGCCGGGGAGCTGTTTTTT. J is TRBJ2-2 and V is TRBV7-2, with 7 nucleotides matching TRBD1. The CDR3 extends over 14 amino acids. Germline lookup yields CDR1 SGHTA and CDR2 FQGNSA. Full variable domain (missing parts from reference TRBV7-2 and TRBJ2-2): GAGVSQSPSNKVTEKGKDVELRCDPISGHTALYWYRQSLGQGLEFLIYFQGNSAPDKSGLPSDRFSAERTGGSVSTLTIQRTQQEDSAVYLCAEEGGASAGELFFGEGSRLTVL.

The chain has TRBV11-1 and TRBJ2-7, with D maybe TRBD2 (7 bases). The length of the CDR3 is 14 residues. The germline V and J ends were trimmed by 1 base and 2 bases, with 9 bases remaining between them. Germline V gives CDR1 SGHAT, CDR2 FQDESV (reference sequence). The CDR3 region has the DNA TGTGCCAGCAGCTTAGAGGGGGGGGCCTACGAGCAGTACTTC. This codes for CASSLEGGAYEQYF.

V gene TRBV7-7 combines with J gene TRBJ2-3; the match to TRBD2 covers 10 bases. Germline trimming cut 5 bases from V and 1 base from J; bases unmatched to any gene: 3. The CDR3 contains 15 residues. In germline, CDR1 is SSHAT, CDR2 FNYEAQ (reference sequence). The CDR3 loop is CASSQGLAGTDTQYF. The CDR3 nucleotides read TGTGCCAGCAGCCAAGGACTAGCGGGCACAGATACGCAGTATTTT. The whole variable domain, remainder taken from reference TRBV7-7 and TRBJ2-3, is GAGVSQSPRYKVTKRGQDVTLRCDPISSHATLYWYQQALGQGPEFLTYFNYEAQPDKSGLPSDRFSAERPEGSISTLTIQRTEQRDSAMYRCASSQGLAGTDTQYFGPGTRLTVL.

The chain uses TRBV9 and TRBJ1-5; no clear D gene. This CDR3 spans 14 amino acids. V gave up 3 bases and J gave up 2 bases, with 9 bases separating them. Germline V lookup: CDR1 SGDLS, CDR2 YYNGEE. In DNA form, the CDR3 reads TGTGCCAGCAGCGCGGGAGTTGGCAATCAGCCCCAGCATTTT. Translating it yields CASSAGVGNQPQHF.

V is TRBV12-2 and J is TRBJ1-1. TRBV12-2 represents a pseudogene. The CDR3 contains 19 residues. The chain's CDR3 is CASRLGGEAGGIMNTEAFF. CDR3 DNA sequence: TGTGCAAGTCGCTTAGGAGGCGAGGCTGGGGGAATTATGAACACTGAAGCTTTCTTT.

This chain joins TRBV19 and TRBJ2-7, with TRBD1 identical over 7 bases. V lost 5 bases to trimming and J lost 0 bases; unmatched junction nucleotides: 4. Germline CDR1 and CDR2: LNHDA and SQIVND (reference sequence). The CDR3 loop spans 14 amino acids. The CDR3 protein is CASSARDSSYEQYF. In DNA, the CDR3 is TGTGCCAGTAGTGCCCGGGACAGCTCCTACGAGCAGTACTTC.

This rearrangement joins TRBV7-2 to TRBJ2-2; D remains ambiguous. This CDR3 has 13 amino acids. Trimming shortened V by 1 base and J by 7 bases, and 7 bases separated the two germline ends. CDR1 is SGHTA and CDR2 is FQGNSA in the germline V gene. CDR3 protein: CASSLVNVGELFF. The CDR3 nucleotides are TGTGCCAGCAGCTTAGTGAATGTCGGGGAGCTGTTTTTT.

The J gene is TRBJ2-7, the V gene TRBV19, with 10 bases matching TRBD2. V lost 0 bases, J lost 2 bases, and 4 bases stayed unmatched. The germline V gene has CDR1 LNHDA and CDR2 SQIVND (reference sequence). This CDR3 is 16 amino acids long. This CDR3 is CASSIDLLAGAYEQYF. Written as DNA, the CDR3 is TGTGCCAGTAGTATAGATCTCCTAGCGGGAGCCTACGAGCAGTACTTC.

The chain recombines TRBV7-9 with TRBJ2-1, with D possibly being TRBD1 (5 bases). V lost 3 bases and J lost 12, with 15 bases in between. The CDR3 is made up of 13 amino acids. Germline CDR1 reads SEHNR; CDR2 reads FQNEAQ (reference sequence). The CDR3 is CASSFESQGGQFF. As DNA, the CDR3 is TGTGCCAGCAGCTTCGAATCCCAGGGCGGGCAGTTCTTC.

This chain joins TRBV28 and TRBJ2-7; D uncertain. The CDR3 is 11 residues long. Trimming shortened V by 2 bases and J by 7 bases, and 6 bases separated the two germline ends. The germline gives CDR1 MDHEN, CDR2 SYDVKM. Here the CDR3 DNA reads TGTGCCAGCAGTTTAAGGATGGAGCAGTACTTC. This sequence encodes CASSLRMEQYF.

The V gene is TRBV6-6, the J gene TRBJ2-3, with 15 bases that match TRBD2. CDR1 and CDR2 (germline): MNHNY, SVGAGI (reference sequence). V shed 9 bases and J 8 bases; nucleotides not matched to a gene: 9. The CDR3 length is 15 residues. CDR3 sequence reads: CASAGGLAGGITQYF. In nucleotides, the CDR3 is TGTGCCAGTGCCGGCGGACTAGCGGGAGGGATTACGCAGTATTTT.

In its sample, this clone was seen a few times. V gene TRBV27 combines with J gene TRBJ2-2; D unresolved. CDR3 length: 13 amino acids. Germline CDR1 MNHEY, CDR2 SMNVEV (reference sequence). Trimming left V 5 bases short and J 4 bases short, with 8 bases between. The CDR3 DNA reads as TGTGCCAGCAGTCCCTCCCGCACCGGGGAGCTGTTTTTT. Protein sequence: CASSPSRTGELFF.

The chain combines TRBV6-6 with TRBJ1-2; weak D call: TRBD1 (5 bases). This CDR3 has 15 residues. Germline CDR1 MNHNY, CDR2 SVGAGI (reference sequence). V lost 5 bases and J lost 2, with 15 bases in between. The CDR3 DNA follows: TGTGCCAGCAGTGCACCCGGGGCCATAAACTATGGCTACACCTTC. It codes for CASSAPGAINYGYTF.

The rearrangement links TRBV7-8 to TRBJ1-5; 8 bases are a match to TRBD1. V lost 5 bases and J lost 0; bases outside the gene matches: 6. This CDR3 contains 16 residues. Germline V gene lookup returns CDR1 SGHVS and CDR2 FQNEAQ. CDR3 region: CASSPRTGYSNQPQHF. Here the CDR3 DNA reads TGTGCCAGCAGCCCGCGGACAGGGTATAGCAATCAGCCCCAGCATTTT.

The CDR3 DNA reads TGTGCCAGCACTCAGGGACTTTGGAACACTGAAGCTTTCTTT. It yields the protein CASTQGLWNTEAFF. The chain uses TRBV6-1 and TRBJ1-1; perhaps TRBD1 as D (5 bases). In germline, CDR1 is MNHNS, CDR2 SASEGT. This CDR3 has 14 residues. V was shortened by 7 bases and J by 1 base, with 13 bases between the two germline ends.

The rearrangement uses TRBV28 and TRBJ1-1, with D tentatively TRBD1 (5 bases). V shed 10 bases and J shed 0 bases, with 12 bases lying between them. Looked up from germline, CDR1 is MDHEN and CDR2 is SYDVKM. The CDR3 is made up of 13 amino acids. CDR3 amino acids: CATWDRMNTEAFF. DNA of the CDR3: TGTGCCACCTGGGACCGTATGAACACTGAAGCTTTCTTT.

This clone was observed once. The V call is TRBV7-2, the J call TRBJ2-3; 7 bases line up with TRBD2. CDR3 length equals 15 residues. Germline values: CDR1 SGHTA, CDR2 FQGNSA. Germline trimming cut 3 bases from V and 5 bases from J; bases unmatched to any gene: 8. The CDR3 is CASSFMAGDIDTQYF. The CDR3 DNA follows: TGTGCCAGCAGCTTTATGGCGGGAGACATAGATACGCAGTATTTT.